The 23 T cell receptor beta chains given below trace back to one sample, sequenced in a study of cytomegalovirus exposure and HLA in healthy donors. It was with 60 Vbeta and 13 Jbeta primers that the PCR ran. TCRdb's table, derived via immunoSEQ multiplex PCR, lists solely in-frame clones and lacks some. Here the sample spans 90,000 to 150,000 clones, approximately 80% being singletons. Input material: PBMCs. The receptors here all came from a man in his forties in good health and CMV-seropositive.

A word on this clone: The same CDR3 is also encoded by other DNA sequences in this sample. The CDR3 protein is CASSLASGSYEQYF. The CDR3 DNA reads as TGTGCCAGCAGCTTAGCTAGCGGCTCCTACGAGCAGTACTTC. J is TRBJ2-7 and V is TRBV7-2; D is perhaps TRBD2 (6 bases). This CDR3 comprises 14 residues. V was pared by 0 bases and J by 0 bases, with 6 bases between. CDR1 and CDR2 from the germline V gene are SGHTA and FQGNSA.

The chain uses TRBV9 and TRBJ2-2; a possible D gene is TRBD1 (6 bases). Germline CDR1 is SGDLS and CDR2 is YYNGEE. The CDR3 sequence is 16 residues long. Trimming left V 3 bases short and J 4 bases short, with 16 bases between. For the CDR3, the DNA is TGTGCCAGCAGCGATAACAGGGTTTTGGTCACCGGGGAGCTGTTTTTT. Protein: CASSDNRVLVTGELFF.

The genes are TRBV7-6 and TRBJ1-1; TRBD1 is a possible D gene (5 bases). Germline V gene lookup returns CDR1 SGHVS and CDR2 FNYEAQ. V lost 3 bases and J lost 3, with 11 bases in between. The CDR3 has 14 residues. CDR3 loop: CASSLAGRDTEAFF. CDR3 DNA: TGTGCCAGCAGCTTGGCGGGGCGGGACACTGAAGCTTTCTTT.

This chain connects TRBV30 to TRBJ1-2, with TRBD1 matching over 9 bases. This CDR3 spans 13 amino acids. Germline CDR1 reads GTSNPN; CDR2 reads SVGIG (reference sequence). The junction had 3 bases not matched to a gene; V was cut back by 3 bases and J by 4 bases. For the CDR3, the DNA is TGTGCCTGGAGAGGGACAGGGACCTATGGCTACACCTTC. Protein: CAWRGTGTYGYTF.

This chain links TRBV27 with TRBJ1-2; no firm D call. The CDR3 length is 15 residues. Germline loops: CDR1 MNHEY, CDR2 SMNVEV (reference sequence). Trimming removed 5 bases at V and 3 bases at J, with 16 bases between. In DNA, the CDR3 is TGTGCCAGCAGTGCCACCACCGGGTCCTACTATGGCTACACCTTC. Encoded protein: CASSATTGSYYGYTF.

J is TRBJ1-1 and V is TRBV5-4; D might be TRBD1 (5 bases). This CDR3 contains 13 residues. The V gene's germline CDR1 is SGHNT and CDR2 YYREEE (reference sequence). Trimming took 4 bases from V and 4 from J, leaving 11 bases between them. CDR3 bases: TGTGCCAGCAGCCCGGGCAGGGCCACTGAAGCTTTCTTT. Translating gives CASSPGRATEAFF.

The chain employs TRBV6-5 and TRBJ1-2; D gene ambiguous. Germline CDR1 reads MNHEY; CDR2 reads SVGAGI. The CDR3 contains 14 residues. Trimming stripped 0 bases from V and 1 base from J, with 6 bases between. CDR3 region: CASSYSRLNYGYTF. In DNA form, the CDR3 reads TGTGCCAGCAGTTACTCGAGGCTTAACTATGGCTACACCTTC.

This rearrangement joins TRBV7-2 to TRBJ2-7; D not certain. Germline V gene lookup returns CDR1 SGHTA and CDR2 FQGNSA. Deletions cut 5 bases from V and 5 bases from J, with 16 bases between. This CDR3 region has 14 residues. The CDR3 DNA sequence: TGTGCCAGCAGCCCCACCCCTACCCAACACGAGCAGTACTTC. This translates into CASSPTPTQHEQYF.

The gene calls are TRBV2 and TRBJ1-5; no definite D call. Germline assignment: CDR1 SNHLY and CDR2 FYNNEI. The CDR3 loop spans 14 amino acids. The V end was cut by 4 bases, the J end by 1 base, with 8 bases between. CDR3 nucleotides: TGTGCCAGCAGTGGAGGCCAGAGCAATCAGCCCCAGCATTTT. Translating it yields CASSGGQSNQPQHF.

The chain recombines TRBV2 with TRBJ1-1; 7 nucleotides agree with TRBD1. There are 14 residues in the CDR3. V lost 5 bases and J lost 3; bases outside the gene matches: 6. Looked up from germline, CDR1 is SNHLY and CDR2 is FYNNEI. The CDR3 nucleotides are TGTGCCAGCAGTACCAGGGGACAGTACACTGAAGCTTTCTTT. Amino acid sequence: CASSTRGQYTEAFF.

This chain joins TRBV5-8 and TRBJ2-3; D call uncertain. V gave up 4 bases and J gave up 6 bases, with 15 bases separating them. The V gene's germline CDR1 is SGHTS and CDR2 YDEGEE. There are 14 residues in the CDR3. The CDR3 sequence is CASSNSRFVDTQYF. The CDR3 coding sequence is TGTGCCAGCAGCAACAGTAGGTTTGTGGATACGCAGTATTTT.

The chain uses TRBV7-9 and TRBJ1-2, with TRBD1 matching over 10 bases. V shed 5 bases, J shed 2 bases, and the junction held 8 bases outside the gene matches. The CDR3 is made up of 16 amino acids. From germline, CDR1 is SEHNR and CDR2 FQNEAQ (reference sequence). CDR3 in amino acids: CASSQRGQGGNYGYTF. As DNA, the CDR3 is TGTGCCAGCAGCCAACGAGGACAGGGGGGGAACTATGGCTACACCTTC. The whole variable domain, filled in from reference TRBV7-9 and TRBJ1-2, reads DTGVSQNPRHKITKRGQNVTFRCDPISEHNRLYWYRQTLGQGPEFLTYFQNEAQLEKSRLLSDRFSAERPKGSFSTLEIQRTEQGDSAMYLCASSQRGQGGNYGYTFGSGTRLTVV.

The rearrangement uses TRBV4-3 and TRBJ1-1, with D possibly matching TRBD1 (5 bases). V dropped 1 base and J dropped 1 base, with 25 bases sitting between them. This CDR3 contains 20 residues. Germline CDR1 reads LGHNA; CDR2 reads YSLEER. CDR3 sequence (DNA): TGCGCCAGCAGCCAAGTGGCCCTAACCGGGACTGGCGTTCAGAACACTGAAGCTTTCTTT. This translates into CASSQVALTGTGVQNTEAFF.

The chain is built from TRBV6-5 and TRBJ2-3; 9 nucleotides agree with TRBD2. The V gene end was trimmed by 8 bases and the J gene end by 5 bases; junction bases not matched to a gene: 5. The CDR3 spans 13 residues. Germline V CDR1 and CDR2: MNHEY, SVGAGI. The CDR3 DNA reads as TGTGCCAGCCGGCGGGGGGGCCAAGATACGCAGTATTTT. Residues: CASRRGGQDTQYF.

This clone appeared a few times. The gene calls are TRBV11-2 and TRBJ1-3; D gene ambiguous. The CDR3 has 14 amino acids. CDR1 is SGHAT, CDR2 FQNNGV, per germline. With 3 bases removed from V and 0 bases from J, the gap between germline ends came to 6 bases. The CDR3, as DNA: TGTGCCAGCAGCTTTACAAACTCTGGAAACACCATATATTTT. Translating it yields CASSFTNSGNTIYF. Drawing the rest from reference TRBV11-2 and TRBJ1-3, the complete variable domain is EAGVAQSPRYKIIEKRQSVAFWCNPISGHATLYWYQQILGQGPKLLIQFQNNGVVDDSQLPKDRFSAERLKGVDSTLKIQPAKLEDSAVYLCASSFTNSGNTIYFGEGSWLTVV.

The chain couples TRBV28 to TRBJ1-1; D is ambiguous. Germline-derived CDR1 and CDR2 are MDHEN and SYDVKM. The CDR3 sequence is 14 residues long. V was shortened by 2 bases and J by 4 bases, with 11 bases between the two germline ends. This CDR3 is CASSLREWGTEAFF. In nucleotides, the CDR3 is TGTGCCAGCAGTTTACGGGAATGGGGCACTGAAGCTTTCTTT.

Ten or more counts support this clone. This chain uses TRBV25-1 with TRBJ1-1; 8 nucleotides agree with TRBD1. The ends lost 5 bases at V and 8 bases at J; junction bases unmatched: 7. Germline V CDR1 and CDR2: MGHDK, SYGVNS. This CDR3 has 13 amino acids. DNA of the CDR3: TGTGCCAGCAGTTCTCAGGGGGCGAGCGAAGCTTTCTTT. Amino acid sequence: CASSSQGASEAFF.

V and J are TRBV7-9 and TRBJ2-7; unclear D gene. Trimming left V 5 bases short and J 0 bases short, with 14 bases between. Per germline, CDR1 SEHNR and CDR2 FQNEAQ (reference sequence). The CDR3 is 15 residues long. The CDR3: CASSLYRPASYEQYF. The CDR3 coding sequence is TGTGCCAGCAGCCTCTATCGTCCTGCCTCCTACGAGCAGTACTTC.

The DNA for the CDR3 is TGTGCCAGCAGCCCAGGACTCGCCAGCTCCTACAATGAGCAGTTCTTC. This gives the protein CASSPGLASSYNEQFF. J is TRBJ2-1 and V is TRBV7-6, with D tentatively TRBD2 (5 bases). The V end was cut by 5 bases, the J end by 0 bases, with 14 bases between. The CDR3 length is 16 residues. The V gene's germline CDR1 is SGHVS and CDR2 FNYEAQ.

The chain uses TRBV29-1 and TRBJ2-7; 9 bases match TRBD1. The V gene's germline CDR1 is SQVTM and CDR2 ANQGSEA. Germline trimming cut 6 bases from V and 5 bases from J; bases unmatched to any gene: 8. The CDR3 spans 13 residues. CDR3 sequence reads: CSVSNRGQDEQYF. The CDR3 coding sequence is TGCAGCGTGTCCAACAGGGGGCAGGACGAGCAGTACTTC.

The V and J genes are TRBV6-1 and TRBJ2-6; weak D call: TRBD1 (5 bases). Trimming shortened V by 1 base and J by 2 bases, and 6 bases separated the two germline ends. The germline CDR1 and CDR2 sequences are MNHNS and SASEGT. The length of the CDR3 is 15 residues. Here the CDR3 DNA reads TGTGCCAGCAGTGAAGGGGGCGCTGGGGCCAACGTCCTGACTTTC. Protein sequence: CASSEGGAGANVLTF.

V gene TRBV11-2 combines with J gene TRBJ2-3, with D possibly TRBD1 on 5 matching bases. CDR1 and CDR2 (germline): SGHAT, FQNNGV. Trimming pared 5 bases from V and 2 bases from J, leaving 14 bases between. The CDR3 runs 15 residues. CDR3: CASSLRAGHTDTQYF. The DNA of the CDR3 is TGTGCCAGCAGCCTAAGGGCAGGGCACACAGATACGCAGTATTTT.

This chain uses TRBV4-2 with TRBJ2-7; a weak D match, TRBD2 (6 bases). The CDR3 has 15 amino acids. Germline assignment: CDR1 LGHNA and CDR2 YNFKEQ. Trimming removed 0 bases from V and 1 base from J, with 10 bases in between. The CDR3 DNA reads TGTGCCAGCAGCCAAGATACTAGCAGATCCTACGAGCAGTACTTC. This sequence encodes CASSQDTSRSYEQYF.